This T cell receptor (beta chain) was retrieved from a study of blood T cell repertoires in COVID-19. Background on the study: Spain, Italy and the United States supplied samples that represented acute and convalescent COVID-19. Sources were T cells, B-cell-depleted T cells, or PBMCs; the material itself was cDNA or gDNA.

V dropped 5 bases and J dropped 2; count of bases not matched to a gene: 7. Germline V lookup: CDR1 SGHRS, CDR2 YFSETQ. This CDR3 spans 16 amino acids. Authors' data handling: Amplifying reference gene primers gave estimates of nucleated cell counts. Assay: immunoSEQ multiplex PCR; the TCRdb copy retains only in-frame clones and omits some. V, J and clone size are taken as reported in that table, and D and trimming were inferred from the DNA itself. This table holds about 200,000 clones, about nine tenths found once. The origin of this receptor is a man aged 45 to 65 with acute or convalescent COVID-19. The sequenced sample consisted of peripheral blood. The chain couples TRBV5-1 to TRBJ1-3; 10 positions agree with TRBD1. CDR3 region: CASRERQGAAGNTIYF. The CDR3 nucleotides read TGCGCCAGCAGGGAGAGACAGGGGGCGGCTGGAAACACCATATATTTT.